The 22 T cell receptor beta chains in this list originate from one sample, sequenced in a study of Ad26.COV2.S vaccination and SARS-CoV-2 variants. The data were produced by immunoSEQ multiplex PCR, yet TCRdb's version contains in-frame clones alone and is incomplete. Here the sample spans hundreds of thousands of clones, about 93% being singletons. Indicated treatment: about 20 received Ad26.COV2.S at low or high dose, single or two shots; five or six received placebo; per-sample allocation not given. Sampling happened 63 days after the first vaccine or placebo injection. Source: peripheral blood, taken in a trial of Ad26.COV2.S vaccine versus placebo. The receptors here all came from a person between 18 and 60 years old who received the Ad26.COV2.S COVID-19 vaccine or a placebo.

The chain joins TRBV7-9 to TRBJ2-5; no definite D call. Germline loops: CDR1 SEHNR, CDR2 FQNEAQ (reference sequence). V lost 2 bases and J 2 bases, leaving 6 bases between the germline ends. This CDR3 region has 13 residues. CDR3 residues: CASSLQLQETQYF. DNA of the CDR3: TGTGCCAGCAGCTTACAGCTTCAAGAGACCCAGTACTTC. Together with reference TRBV7-9 and TRBJ2-5, the CDR3 gives the full variable domain: DTGVSQNPRHKITKRGQNVTFRCDPISEHNRLYWYRQTLGQGPEFLTYFQNEAQLEKSRLLSDRFSAERPKGSFSTLEIQRTEQGDSAMYLCASSLQLQETQYFGPGTRLLVL.

This clone appeared a single time. The chain joins TRBV11-2 to TRBJ2-3, with unresolved D. CDR1 and CDR2 (germline): SGHAT, FQNNGV. This CDR3 comprises 14 residues. Deletions cut 1 base from V and 1 base from J, with 6 bases between. The chain's CDR3 is CASSLVARTDTQYF. The DNA for the CDR3 is TGTGCCAGCAGCTTAGTGGCCCGCACAGATACGCAGTATTTT. The entire variable domain, with the rest obtained from reference TRBV11-2 and TRBJ2-3, is as follows: EAGVAQSPRYKIIEKRQSVAFWCNPISGHATLYWYQQILGQGPKLLIQFQNNGVVDDSQLPKDRFSAERLKGVDSTLKIQPAKLEDSAVYLCASSLVARTDTQYFGPGTRLTVL.

V usage is TRBV30 and J usage is TRBJ1-4, with 7 bases matching TRBD1. This CDR3 has 14 amino acids. Germline CDR1 reads GTSNPN; CDR2 reads SVGIG (reference sequence). V lost 2 bases, J lost 5 bases, and 5 bases stayed unmatched. The CDR3 DNA reads as TGTGCCTGGAGTAGGGACAGTGAAAATGAAAAACTGTTTTTT. Translating it yields CAWSRDSENEKLFF. Full variable domain (missing parts from reference TRBV30 and TRBJ1-4): SQTIHQWPATLVQPVGSPLSLECTVEGTSNPNLYWYRQAAGRGLQLLFYSVGIGQISSEVPQNLSASRPQDRQFILSSKKLLLSDSGFYLCAWSRDSENEKLFFGSGTQLSVL.

J is TRBJ1-5 and V is TRBV6-4, with no clear D. The CDR3 is 15 amino acids. Germline lookup yields CDR1 MRHNA and CDR2 SNTAGT. V lost 3 bases to trimming and J lost 1 base, with 10 bases between them. CDR3 sequence reads: CASSESPASNQPQHF. In DNA form, the CDR3 reads TGTGCCAGCAGTGAGAGCCCAGCAAGCAATCAGCCCCAGCATTTT.

The rearrangement joins TRBV5-4 to TRBJ1-1, with 9 bases fitting TRBD1. The germline gives CDR1 SGHNT, CDR2 YYREEE (reference sequence). Losses at the gene ends were 6 bases for V and 11 bases for J; bases not matched to a gene: 11. This CDR3 region has 13 residues. CDR3 in amino acids: CASTAGQGRLAFF. CDR3 DNA sequence: TGTGCCAGCACCGCGGGACAGGGAAGGTTGGCTTTCTTT. Full variable domain (outside the CDR3, taken from reference TRBV5-4 and TRBJ1-1): ETGVTQSPTHLIKTRGQQVTLRCSSQSGHNTVSWYQQALGQGPQFIFQYYREEENGRGNFPPRFSGLQFPNYSSELNVNALELDDSALYLCASTAGQGRLAFFGQGTRLTVV.

The V and J genes are TRBV6-5 and TRBJ2-3; TRBD1 matches at 7 bases. This CDR3 region has 14 residues. CDR1 and CDR2 from the germline V gene are MNHEY and SVGAGI. Trimming took 2 bases from V and 5 from J; bases not matched to a gene: 4. CDR3 sequence (DNA): TGTGCCAGCAGTTACGACAGGGTTAAAGATACGCAGTATTTT. This encodes CASSYDRVKDTQYF.

This clone appeared a few times. Other DNA sequences in the same sample also yield this CDR3. The V gene is TRBV30, the J gene TRBJ1-2; D is unresolved. V was shortened by 2 bases and J by 2 bases, with 3 bases between the two germline ends. This CDR3 has 11 amino acids. The germline CDR1 and CDR2 sequences are GTSNPN and SVGIG (reference sequence). The CDR3 region is CAWSTNYGYTF. The CDR3 DNA is TGTGCCTGGAGTACGAACTATGGCTACACCTTC.

This sequence joins TRBV7-9 and TRBJ2-4; 8 bases match TRBD1. The CDR3 contains 15 residues. V lost 5 bases and J lost 3; bases outside the gene matches: 6. Germline V CDR1 and CDR2: SEHNR, FQNEAQ (reference sequence). This CDR3 reads CASSTDRAVKNIQYF. In DNA form, the CDR3 reads TGTGCCAGCAGCACGGACAGGGCTGTCAAAAACATTCAGTACTTC.

The chain joins TRBV27 to TRBJ2-7; D is uncertain. Germline CDR1 MNHEY, CDR2 SMNVEV (reference sequence). The V end lost 4 bases, the J end lost 2 bases, and 12 bases lay between the germline ends. This CDR3 comprises 14 residues. CDR3 DNA sequence: TGTGCCAGCAGTTCACTCGGCGGAGCCTACGAGCAGTACTTC. Its translation is CASSSLGGAYEQYF.

CDR3 sequence reads: CAWSGGQDGGYTF. Here the CDR3 DNA reads TGTGCCTGGAGTGGGGGACAGGATGGCGGCTACACCTTC. The chain uses TRBV30 and TRBJ1-2; TRBD1 agrees at 8 bases. V lost 1 base and J lost 8; bases outside the gene matches: 6. Germline CDR1 is GTSNPN and CDR2 is SVGIG (reference sequence). This CDR3 spans 13 amino acids. The full variable domain, completed using reference TRBV30 and TRBJ1-2, is SQTIHQWPATLVQPVGSPLSLECTVEGTSNPNLYWYRQAAGRGLQLLFYSVGIGQISSEVPQNLSASRPQDRQFILSSKKLLLSDSGFYLCAWSGGQDGGYTFGSGTRLTVV.

This clone was counted once. Other nucleotide sequences from this sample produce the same CDR3. The chain links TRBV11-2 to TRBJ2-7, with D unresolved. The CDR3 is made up of 13 amino acids. Trimming stripped 1 base from V and 2 bases from J, with 6 bases between. The germline gives CDR1 SGHAT, CDR2 FQNNGV. The CDR3 DNA reads as TGTGCCAGCAGCTTAGGACCCCCCTACGAGCAGTACTTC. It encodes CASSLGPPYEQYF.

This sequence joins TRBV6-2 or TRBV6-3 and TRBJ2-5, with TRBD2 matching 11 bases. This CDR3 has 20 residues. After removal of 1 base from V and 5 bases from J, the junction contained 18 bases not matched to a gene. Germline CDR1 reads MNHEY; CDR2 reads SVGEGT. The CDR3 region is CASSYLKTDSGRALRETQYF. In nucleotides, the CDR3 is TGTGCCAGCAGTTACTTGAAAACAGATAGCGGGAGGGCCCTGAGGGAGACCCAGTACTTC.

About this clone itself: The junction shows a germline mismatch at one end, possibly a read error. The CDR3 loop is CASSHSSSGDYNEQFF. The CDR3 DNA follows: TGTGCCAGCAGTCACTCCTCTAGCGGTGATTACAATGAGCAGTTCTTC. The V and J genes are TRBV6-5 and TRBJ2-1, with 7 bases fitting TRBD2. CDR1 is MNHEY and CDR2 is SVGAGI in the germline V gene. This CDR3 comprises 16 residues.

This clone was observed once. The chain joins TRBV20-1 to TRBJ2-7; D ambiguous. Trimming pared 3 bases from V and 0 bases from J, leaving 9 bases between. The CDR3 extends over 13 amino acids. Germline assignment: CDR1 DFQATT and CDR2 SNEGSKA (reference sequence). Here the CDR3 DNA reads TGCAGTGCTAGTCCTGGCGGCTCCTACGAGCAGTACTTC. Translated: CSASPGGSYEQYF.

The chain joins TRBV28 to TRBJ2-2; no firm D call. This CDR3 region has 15 residues. Trimming took off 3 bases at V and 2 bases at J, with 10 bases between the two ends. CDR1 and CDR2 from the germline V gene are MDHEN and SYDVKM. In DNA, the CDR3 is TGTGCCAGCAGTTTTCGACACCTTAACACCGGGGAGCTGTTTTTT. It specifies CASSFRHLNTGELFF.

V is TRBV11-2 and J is TRBJ2-1; 7 nucleotides line up with TRBD2. There are 14 residues in the CDR3. V lost 6 bases, J lost 7 bases, and 9 bases stayed unmatched. Germline V gene sequence: CDR1 SGHAT, CDR2 FQNNGV. The CDR3: CASSERAGLNEQFF. CDR3 DNA sequence: TGTGCCAGCAGTGAAAGAGCGGGGTTAAATGAGCAGTTCTTC.

The sample holds one count of this clone. This chain uses TRBV3-1 (or the pseudogene TRBV3-2) with TRBJ2-5, with D uncertain. Germline V gene data show CDR1 as LGHDT and CDR2 as YNNKEL (reference sequence). V was cut by 1 base and J by 3 bases, with 6 bases left in between. This CDR3 has 13 residues. CDR3 region: CASSQGFKETQYF. Here the CDR3 DNA reads TGTGCCAGCAGCCAAGGTTTCAAAGAGACCCAGTACTTC.

Points on this clone: At one end, the junction sequence differs from germline, possibly due to a read error. This chain uses TRBV7-9 with TRBJ1-5, with TRBD1 matching 8 bases. The CDR3 is made up of 15 amino acids. Germline loops: CDR1 SEHNR, CDR2 FQNEAQ (reference sequence). The CDR3 protein is CASSLDRGNNQPQHF. The CDR3 DNA reads as TGTGCCAGCAGTTTAGACAGGGGTAACAATCAGCCCCAGCATTTT.

The chain carries TRBV2 and TRBJ1-4; 9 bases fit TRBD1. Germline loops: CDR1 SNHLY, CDR2 FYNNEI. This CDR3 comprises 13 residues. V trimming: 6 bases; J trimming: 7 bases; junction bases outside the gene matches: 3. The CDR3 DNA is TGTGCCAGCAGGGGACAGGGCGGTGAAAAACTGTTTTTT. It encodes CASRGQGGEKLFF.

Note on this clone: Other DNA variants within this sample encode the same CDR3. This chain uses TRBV7-2 with TRBJ2-7; 7 nucleotides agree with TRBD1. V dropped 1 base and J dropped 0; count of bases not matched to a gene: 3. In germline, CDR1 is SGHTA, CDR2 FQGNSA. This CDR3 contains 15 residues. The CDR3 protein is CASSLGQGPSYEQYF. The CDR3, as DNA: TGTGCCAGCAGCTTAGGACAGGGCCCCTCCTACGAGCAGTACTTC.

Here the CDR3 DNA reads TGTGCCAGCAGTGACGGGGCTGGAAACACCATATATTTT. Amino acids: CASSDGAGNTIYF. The gene calls are TRBV6-1 and TRBJ1-3; no clear D gene. Trimming removed 3 bases at V and 2 bases at J, with 5 bases between. From germline, CDR1 is MNHNS and CDR2 SASEGT. There are 13 residues in the CDR3.

This chain uses TRBV5-4 with TRBJ2-3, with TRBD2 matching over 12 bases. Germline CDR1 and CDR2: SGHNT and YYREEE (reference sequence). After removal of 1 base from V and 5 bases from J, the junction contained 5 bases not matched to a gene. The CDR3 consists of 16 residues. The CDR3 region is CASSLLSSGREDTQYF. The CDR3 DNA sequence: TGTGCCAGCAGCTTGTTGTCTAGCGGGAGGGAAGATACGCAGTATTTT.